This TCR beta chain was observed in a study of cytomegalovirus exposure and HLA in healthy donors. The study ran its PCR with 60 Vbeta and 13 Jbeta primers. Repertoires were generated with immunoSEQ multiplex PCR, while TCRdb's copy carries only in-frame clones and drops some. The sample has approximately 150,000 clones; less than 90% are singletons. Findings of the study overall: More clonal expansion characterized HLA-associated TCR beta chains than equally common others in a later analysis.

On this clone: Its matching antigen is unknown.

CDR1 is MNHEY, CDR2 SVGAGI, per germline. V lost 5 bases and J 2 bases, leaving 5 bases between the germline ends. This CDR3 has 12 amino acids. Sequenced input: PBMCs. The clonotype comes from a man aged 50-59 years in good health and CMV-seropositive. This chain joins TRBV6-5 and TRBJ2-3; D remains unclear. CDR3 in amino acids: CASSPNTDTQYF. In nucleotides, the CDR3 is TGTGCCAGCAGTCCCAACACAGATACGCAGTATTTT.